The 28 T cell receptor beta chains reported below all come from one sample, sequenced in a study of post-analysis software for immune sequencing data. Findings of the study overall: Patients showed TRBV5-6, TRBV5-1 and TRBV20-1 among five TRBV segments more frequent than in controls.

For these TCRs, the target antigens are not known. Carried by the TCR beta cDNA libraries were unique molecular identifiers. TCRdb ran MiXCR on the PCR reads and lists one entry per CDR3 protein. The profile shows hundreds of thousands of distinct CDR3 sequences, around 64% of them singletons. Material: blood. The source is a girl aged 2-9 years with multiple sclerosis.

The genes are TRBV12-3 or TRBV12-4 and TRBJ2-6; 7 bases fit TRBD1. This CDR3 has 15 residues. V shed 7 bases, J shed 2 bases, and the junction held 5 bases outside the gene matches. The CDR3 nucleotides are TGTGCCAGCACCGACGGGACAGCTGGGGCCAACGTCCTGACTTTC. Protein product: CASTDGTAGANVLTF.

This clonotype came up a few times. The chain employs TRBV10-3 and TRBJ2-1; a possible D gene is TRBD2 (5 bases). V lost 7 bases and J lost 3, with 22 bases in between. CDR3 length: 17 amino acids. Germline CDR1 is ENHRY and CDR2 is SYGVKD. The CDR3 DNA is TGTGCCATCACACCGGGAAGGATGGGATTAGGCTACAATGAGCAGTTCTTC. This sequence encodes CAITPGRMGLGYNEQFF.

A single count supports this clonotype. The CDR3 sequence: CSARGRDPYSPLHF. DNA of the CDR3: TGCAGTGCTAGAGGCCGGGACCCATATTCACCCCTCCACTTT. The genes are TRBV20-1 and TRBJ1-6, with D possibly matching TRBD1 (5 bases). V was cut by 1 base and J by 8 bases, with 12 bases left in between. CDR3 length: 14 residues. CDR1 is DFQATT, CDR2 SNEGSKA, per germline (reference sequence).

This clonotype was seen a single time. V is TRBV20-1 and J is TRBJ2-5, with D maybe TRBD1 (5 bases). V lost 5 bases and J lost 0, with 7 bases in between. The CDR3 contains 12 residues. The germline V gene has CDR1 DFQATT and CDR2 SNEGSKA (reference sequence). CDR3 nucleotides: TGCAGTGCTGAGGACAACCAAGAGACCCAGTACTTC. As protein: CSAEDNQETQYF.

J is TRBJ2-1 and V is TRBV3-1; TRBD2 agrees at 10 bases. J was trimmed by 0 bases and V by 4 bases; bases with no gene match: 6. The CDR3 sequence is 17 residues long. CDR1 is LGHDT and CDR2 is YNNKEL in the germline V gene (reference sequence). The CDR3 protein is CASSLSSGSVSYNEQFF. The CDR3 bases are TGTGCCAGCAGCCTTTCTAGCGGGAGCGTCTCCTACAATGAGCAGTTCTTC.

This chain joins TRBV12-3 or TRBV12-4 and TRBJ2-1; D uncertain. This CDR3 region has 11 residues. V was clipped by 4 bases and J by 13 bases, with 11 bases between them. The CDR3 sequence is CASSSALTQFF. The CDR3 bases are TGTGCCAGCAGTTCCGCTCTGACCCAGTTCTTC.

In its sample, this clonotype was seen a few times. The chain joins TRBV20-1 to TRBJ2-3, with a tentative D call TRBD1 (6 bases). Germline V lookup: CDR1 DFQATT, CDR2 SNEGSKA (reference sequence). The CDR3 extends over 12 amino acids. The V gene lost 6 bases and the J gene lost 4 bases, with 11 bases spanning the gap. The chain's CDR3 is CSAQQGPDTQYF. CDR3 sequence (DNA): TGCAGTGCACAACAGGGCCCAGATACGCAGTATTTT.

V usage is TRBV25-1 and J usage is TRBJ2-5; 8 bases match TRBD2. This CDR3 contains 15 residues. V lost 2 bases to trimming and J lost 4 bases; unmatched junction nucleotides: 6. The V gene's germline CDR1 is MGHDK and CDR2 SYGVNS. Written as DNA, the CDR3 is TGTGCCAGCAGTGAAGTCGGGGGGGCCCGAGAGACCCAGTACTTC. This codes for CASSEVGGARETQYF.

The CDR3 region has the DNA TGCAGTGCTAGTCCCTCCCTTTCAGCCGCCTACAATGAGCAGTTCTTC. It codes for CSASPSLSAAYNEQFF. V gene TRBV20-1 combines with J gene TRBJ2-1, with D unclear. The CDR3 has 16 amino acids. Germline CDR1 and CDR2: DFQATT and SNEGSKA (reference sequence). V lost 3 bases and J 2 bases, leaving 17 bases between the germline ends.

The CDR3 coding sequence is TGCAGTGCTAGAGATAATTCCAGGGAGGGCCCCCACTACGAGCAGTACTTC. Its translation is CSARDNSREGPHYEQYF. This sequence joins TRBV20-1 and TRBJ2-7, with 7 positions matching TRBD2. The CDR3 has 17 residues. Germline values: CDR1 DFQATT, CDR2 SNEGSKA (reference sequence). With 0 bases clipped from V and 3 bases from J, the junction kept 14 bases outside the gene matches.

The chain has TRBV10-3 and TRBJ2-3; 13 bases match TRBD2. This CDR3 has 17 residues. Trimming at V came to 6 bases and at J to 0 bases, leaving 6 bases not matched to a gene. Germline CDR1 ENHRY, CDR2 SYGVKD. In DNA, the CDR3 is TGTGCCATCAGCCAGGGACTAGCGGGAATAAGCACAGATACGCAGTATTTT. Translation gives CAISQGLAGISTDTQYF.

The V call is TRBV19, the J call TRBJ2-5, with TRBD2 matching 7 bases. The germline V gene encodes CDR1 LNHDA and CDR2 SQIVND (reference sequence). V lost 3 bases and J lost 5; bases outside the gene matches: 3. The CDR3 spans 13 residues. CDR3 coding DNA: TGTGCCAGTAGTATTATGGGGGGGGAGACCCAGTACTTC. It codes for CASSIMGGETQYF.

CDR3 coding DNA: TGTGCCTGGGGGGAAAGAGGGCGACGGGACAATGAGCAGTTCTTC. Its translation: CAWGERGRRDNEQFF. The chain carries TRBV30 and TRBJ2-1; possibly TRBD2 for D (5 bases). The CDR3 is 15 residues long. V was clipped by 5 bases and J by 5 bases, with 19 bases between them. Looked up from germline, CDR1 is GTSNPN and CDR2 is SVGIG (reference sequence).

This clonotype has a handful of counts. The J gene is TRBJ1-1, the V gene TRBV24-1; D is undetermined. The CDR3 has 12 amino acids. CDR1 is KGHDR, CDR2 SFDVKD, per germline. V lost 4 bases and J 3 bases, leaving 5 bases between the germline ends. The CDR3 reads CATSDPDTEAFF. The DNA of the CDR3 is TGTGCCACCAGTGACCCCGACACTGAAGCTTTCTTT.

The chain links TRBV6-1 to TRBJ2-3; 8 bases fit TRBD2. This CDR3 comprises 17 residues. The V gene end was trimmed by 6 bases and the J gene end by 2 bases; junction bases not matched to a gene: 13. The V gene's germline CDR1 is MNHNS and CDR2 SASEGT. CDR3 bases: TGTGCCAGCAGCACATACGAGGCGGGGGGACTCACAGATACGCAGTATTTT. This codes for CASSTYEAGGLTDTQYF.

This clonotype was recorded a few times. The chain uses TRBV12-3 or TRBV12-4 and TRBJ2-1; tentatively, D is TRBD2 (6 bases). V was pared by 5 bases and J by 7 bases, with 21 bases between. This CDR3 spans 16 amino acids. The CDR3 DNA follows: TGTGCCAGCAGTACCAGACCCCGCGGGGAGTTAAATGAGCAGTTCTTC. Translating it yields CASSTRPRGELNEQFF.

The rearrangement uses TRBV20-1 and TRBJ1-2; perhaps TRBD1 as D (5 bases). V lost 0 bases and J lost 6, with 11 bases in between. Germline loops: CDR1 DFQATT, CDR2 SNEGSKA (reference sequence). This CDR3 has 13 residues. The DNA for the CDR3 is TGCAGTGCTAGAGACGGGGGGGGGAATGGCTACACCTTC. Translation gives CSARDGGGNGYTF.

The chain is built from TRBV18 and TRBJ1-5; D is ambiguous. Germline V gene lookup returns CDR1 KGHSH and CDR2 LQKENI. This CDR3 contains 13 residues. V lost 5 bases, J lost 4 bases, and 9 bases lay in between. CDR3: CASSLKANQPQHF. The CDR3 DNA sequence: TGTGCCAGCTCATTAAAGGCGAATCAGCCCCAGCATTTT.

The rearrangement links TRBV12-3 or TRBV12-4 to TRBJ2-7; D is uncertain. Judging by the DNA end, TRBJ2-4 fits better; the J call may be wrong. The CDR3 length is 14 residues. The CDR3 here is CASSLTLGRYIQYF. The CDR3 DNA reads as TGTGCCAGCAGTTTAACCCTGGGTAGGTACATTCAGTACTTC.

This rearrangement joins TRBV6-5 to TRBJ1-2; weak D call: TRBD1 (5 bases). The CDR3 runs to 17 residues. CDR1 and CDR2 from the germline V gene are MNHEY and SVGAGI. Trimming removed 0 bases at V and 4 bases at J, with 18 bases between. The CDR3 DNA is TGTGCCAGCAGTTACTCAAATCGGGGAGGGGCCACCTATGGCTACACCTTC. Its protein product is CASSYSNRGGATYGYTF.

This clonotype was recorded a few times. The V call is TRBV7-9, the J call TRBJ2-3; tentative D call: TRBD1 (6 bases). V was shortened by 4 bases and J by 2 bases, with 19 bases between the two germline ends. In germline, CDR1 is SEHNR, CDR2 FQNEAQ (reference sequence). The length of the CDR3 is 17 residues. The chain's CDR3 is CASSSPQGRVLTDTQYF. For the CDR3, the DNA is TGTGCCAGCAGCTCGCCACAGGGAAGGGTTCTCACAGATACGCAGTATTTT.

This clonotype was counted a few times. The junction departs from the called germline gene at one end, perhaps through a read error. DNA of the CDR3: TGTGCCAGCAGCTTAGAAAATAATGAGCAGTTCTTC. Translation gives CASSLENNEQFF. The genes are TRBV5-1 and TRBJ2-1; no firm D call. The CDR3 is 12 residues long. The germline V gene encodes CDR1 SGHRS and CDR2 YFSETQ.

The V and J genes are TRBV20-1 and TRBJ2-7; D tentatively reads TRBD1 or TRBD2 (5 bases each). The CDR3 consists of 13 residues. V dropped 4 bases and J dropped 0 bases, with 10 bases sitting between them. CDR1 DFQATT and CDR2 SNEGSKA come from the germline V gene (reference sequence). CDR3 region: CSATGTNSYEQYF. The CDR3 coding sequence is TGCAGTGCTACCGGGACCAACTCCTACGAGCAGTACTTC.

This clonotype was picked up a small number of times. The V call is TRBV7-9, the J call TRBJ2-3, with TRBD1 matching over 7 bases. V lost 4 bases to trimming and J lost 1 base; unmatched junction nucleotides: 2. This CDR3 is 14 amino acids long. Per the germline V gene, CDR1 is SEHNR and CDR2 is FQNEAQ (reference sequence). In DNA, the CDR3 is TGTGCCAGCAGCTCCGACAGGGGCACAGATACGCAGTATTTT. Translated, it gives CASSSDRGTDTQYF.

The V call is TRBV12-5, the J call TRBJ2-5; 9 bases are a match to TRBD1. CDR1 LGHNT and CDR2 FRNRAP come from the germline V gene. The ends lost 4 bases at V and 5 bases at J; junction bases unmatched: 11. The CDR3 spans 16 residues. The CDR3 nucleotides read TGTGCTAGTGGTTCCTATACCGGGACAGGGCTGGAGACCCAGTACTTC. Translated: CASGSYTGTGLETQYF.

The chain links TRBV20-1 to TRBJ2-5; 10 bases agree with TRBD2. This CDR3 is built from 18 residues. Trimming took 0 bases from V and 5 from J; bases not matched to a gene: 15. CDR1 and CDR2 (germline): DFQATT, SNEGSKA (reference sequence). CDR3 amino acids: CSARDLRTSGKSRETQYF. The CDR3 coding sequence is TGCAGTGCTAGAGATCTTAGGACTAGCGGAAAAAGTAGGGAGACCCAGTACTTC.

This chain joins TRBV12-3 or TRBV12-4 and TRBJ2-1, with 7 nucleotides matching TRBD2. The CDR3 contains 13 residues. V lost 5 bases and J lost 6; bases outside the gene matches: 4. CDR3 coding DNA: TGTGCCAGCAGTGTTGTAGCGGGCAATGAGCAGTTCTTC. Encoded protein: CASSVVAGNEQFF.

The rearrangement uses TRBV20-1 and TRBJ2-5, with D possibly being TRBD2 (6 bases). Germline CDR1 is DFQATT and CDR2 is SNEGSKA (reference sequence). V was trimmed by 5 bases and J by 2 bases, leaving 18 bases between them. The CDR3 has 15 amino acids. In DNA form, the CDR3 reads TGCAGTGCTTCTGGGGGAGGCACCACGCAAGAGACCCAGTACTTC. This sequence encodes CSASGGGTTQETQYF.